The 9 T cell receptor beta chains in this list originate from one sample, sequenced in a study of shared clonotypes between healthy human individuals. Naive CD8 cells lacked CD45RO and underwent positive selection for CCR7, leaving out terminally differentiated effector memory CD45RA+ cells. Clones were read by immunoSEQ multiplex PCR, and TCRdb kept only the in-frame ones, dropping some. This table has over 2 million clones, around 96% appearing once. The specimen sequenced was naive CD8+ T cells sorted from blood. These TCRs come from a man younger than 35 in good health.

In the case of this clone: Other DNA sequences in this sample translate to the same CDR3. The rearrangement uses TRBV30 and TRBJ2-1; D not resolved. Trimming took off 0 bases at V and 5 bases at J, with 5 bases between the two ends. The germline CDR1 and CDR2 sequences are GTSNPN and SVGIG (reference sequence). The CDR3 consists of 12 residues. CDR3 sequence reads: CAWSVMDNEQFF. As DNA, the CDR3 is TGTGCCTGGAGTGTAATGGACAATGAGCAGTTCTTC.

The V gene is TRBV27, the J gene TRBJ2-2, with no clear D. CDR1 and CDR2 (germline): MNHEY, SMNVEV (reference sequence). The CDR3 length is 12 residues. V lost 5 bases, J lost 4 bases, and 5 bases lay in between. CDR3 loop: CASSRFTGELFF. The CDR3 DNA sequence: TGTGCCAGCAGTCGGTTCACCGGGGAGCTGTTTTTT.

The rearrangement links TRBV11-2 to TRBJ2-1; D ambiguous. V was clipped by 3 bases and J by 5 bases, with 14 bases between them. The CDR3 is 15 amino acids. Germline V CDR1 and CDR2: SGHAT, FQNNGV. In DNA form, the CDR3 reads TGTGCCAGCAGCTTTTATTGGGCAGGAGACAATGAGCAGTTCTTC. It translates to CASSFYWAGDNEQFF. The full variable domain, rest sourced from reference TRBV11-2 and TRBJ2-1, is EAGVAQSPRYKIIEKRQSVAFWCNPISGHATLYWYQQILGQGPKLLIQFQNNGVVDDSQLPKDRFSAERLKGVDSTLKIQPAKLEDSAVYLCASSFYWAGDNEQFFGPGTRLTVL.

About this clone itself: The same CDR3 arises from other DNA sequences in this sample as well. The chain carries TRBV4-3 and TRBJ2-1, with a possible D match to TRBD2 (5 bases). Germline lookup yields CDR1 LGHNA and CDR2 YSLEER. The CDR3 totals 15 residues. V lost 0 bases to trimming and J lost 4 bases, with 10 bases between them. The CDR3 sequence is CASSQDRSGYNEQFF. The DNA for the CDR3 is TGCGCCAGCAGCCAAGATAGATCGGGGTACAATGAGCAGTTCTTC.

This chain uses TRBV2 with TRBJ2-6, with D hard to call. CDR3 length equals 15 residues. Germline values: CDR1 SNHLY, CDR2 FYNNEI. V gave up 8 bases and J gave up 0 bases, with 11 bases separating them. CDR3 sequence (DNA): TGTGCCAGCCTTACGCTAGTCTCTGGGGCCAACGTCCTGACTTTC. Translating it yields CASLTLVSGANVLTF. Full variable domain (missing parts from reference TRBV2 and TRBJ2-6): EPEVTQTPSHQVTQMGQEVILRCVPISNHLYFYWYRQILGQKVEFLVSFYNNEISEKSEIFDDQFSVERPDGSNFTLKIRSTKLEDSAMYFCASLTLVSGANVLTFGAGSRLTVL.

The chain carries TRBV28 and TRBJ2-7; 7 bases map to TRBD1. The length of the CDR3 is 14 residues. V was clipped by 5 bases and J by 6 bases; unmatched bases: 10. Germline V gene sequence: CDR1 MDHEN, CDR2 SYDVKM. The CDR3 is CASSPRDSIREQYF. The DNA of the CDR3 is TGTGCCAGCAGTCCCCGGGACAGTATTCGCGAGCAGTACTTC.

This sequence joins TRBV9 and TRBJ2-7, with D perhaps being TRBD1 or TRBD2 (5 bases each). Per germline, CDR1 SGDLS and CDR2 YYNGEE. The CDR3 is 14 residues long. Trimming shortened V by 3 bases and J by 2 bases, and 12 bases separated the two germline ends. CDR3 in DNA: TGTGCCAGCAGCGAGTGGGACGGAGCCTACGAGCAGTACTTC. Its translation: CASSEWDGAYEQYF.

In nucleotides, the CDR3 is TGTGCCAGCAGCCTACTAGCGGGGGGCGAGGATGAGCAGTTCTTC. This encodes CASSLLAGGEDEQFF. The chain couples TRBV7-9 to TRBJ2-1; 12 bases agree with TRBD2. CDR1 is SEHNR, CDR2 FQNEAQ, per germline (reference sequence). V shed 5 bases and J 8 bases; nucleotides not matched to a gene: 7. The CDR3 runs to 15 residues.

The chain has TRBV6-5 and TRBJ2-3; D is possibly TRBD1 (5 bases). The V gene lost 2 bases and the J gene lost 4 bases, with 16 bases spanning the gap. The germline V gene has CDR1 MNHEY and CDR2 SVGAGI. This CDR3 is built from 16 residues. The CDR3 DNA is TGTGCCAGCAGTTACAGGGGTGGGGTTTGGGCAGATACGCAGTATTTT. Its protein product is CASSYRGGVWADTQYF.